This T cell receptor (beta chain) was identified during a study of radiation and T cells in renal cell carcinoma. Libraries were prepared by immunoSEQ multiplex PCR; TCRdb keeps only in-frame clonotypes and omits some of them. There are around 80,000 clones in the sample; 82% occur only once, and about 6% lies in the top ten. The CDR3 covers 14 residues. Germline-derived CDR1 and CDR2 are KGHSH and LQKENI. J was trimmed by 8 bases and V by 4 bases; bases with no gene match: 10. Time point meaning: blood 2 weeks post-SBRT. Treatment specified: 15 Gy SBRT to primary tumor, nephrectomy 4 weeks later. The source was blood, collected from a patient whose treatment included radiotherapy and nephrectomy. The chain joins TRBV18 to TRBJ1-2; 7 bases align to TRBD1. The sequence derives from a man in his fifties or sixties with renal cell carcinoma. The CDR3 coding sequence is TGTGCCAGCTCACGACAGGGTCACCAGGAAGGCTACACCTTC. This codes for CASSRQGHQEGYTF.